This T cell receptor (beta chain) was sequenced for a study of blood T cells in healthy people across ages. Study outcomes and limitations: It was held that the diversity estimates obtained from one million T cells were underestimates.

As to this clonotype: Its target is unknown.

For the second PCR, which ran for roughly 7 to 11 cycles, a sample-barcoded 5' primer and a J-beta primer mix were used. Each CDR3 protein gets one entry after TCRdb re-called the 5' RACE reads with MiXCR. The sample consists of 800,000 to 950,000 distinct CDR3 sequences, under 50% of them appearing once. The CDR3 extends over 16 amino acids. Germline values: CDR1 SGHAT, CDR2 FQNNGV. V lost 5 bases and J 2 bases, leaving 13 bases between the germline ends. This chain links TRBV11-2 with TRBJ2-6; D unclear. The source of this sequence is a man aged 25-45 years in good health. The sequencing sample was made of blood. CDR3 protein: CASSPSNKPGANVLTF. In DNA, the CDR3 is TGTGCCAGCAGCCCGAGTAACAAACCTGGGGCCAACGTCCTGACTTTC.